This T cell receptor (beta chain) was captured by sequencing in a study of Ad26.COV2.S vaccination and SARS-CoV-2 variants. Whole-study context: Recipients of Ad26.COV2.S got it intramuscularly, once or twice 56 days apart.

Remarks on this clone: The antigen is unknown.

Noted treatment: some 19 received Ad26.COV2.S at low or high dose, single or two shots; 5 received placebo; per-sample allocation not given. On day 63 after the first injection, vaccine and placebo recipients gave samples. Clones were read by immunoSEQ multiplex PCR, and TCRdb kept only the in-frame ones, dropping some. Of a few hundred thousand clones in the sample, around 86% were seen once. Between the trimmed V and J ends, which lost 10 bases and 5 bases, there was a span of 11 bases. In germline, CDR1 is LNHDA, CDR2 SQIVND (reference sequence). The CDR3 is 11 residues long. General study findings and limits: Vaccinated and placebo-treated recipients had similar non-spike TCR breadth.

The sequence came from a person between 18 and 59 years old who received the Ad26.COV2.S COVID-19 vaccine or a placebo. Sample: peripheral blood, taken in a trial of Ad26.COV2.S vaccine versus placebo. The chain recombines TRBV19 with TRBJ2-5; possibly TRBD1 for D (5 bases). The CDR3 nucleotides read TGTGCCACTAAGGGGCCTGAGACCCAGTACTTC. Its translation: CATKGPETQYF.